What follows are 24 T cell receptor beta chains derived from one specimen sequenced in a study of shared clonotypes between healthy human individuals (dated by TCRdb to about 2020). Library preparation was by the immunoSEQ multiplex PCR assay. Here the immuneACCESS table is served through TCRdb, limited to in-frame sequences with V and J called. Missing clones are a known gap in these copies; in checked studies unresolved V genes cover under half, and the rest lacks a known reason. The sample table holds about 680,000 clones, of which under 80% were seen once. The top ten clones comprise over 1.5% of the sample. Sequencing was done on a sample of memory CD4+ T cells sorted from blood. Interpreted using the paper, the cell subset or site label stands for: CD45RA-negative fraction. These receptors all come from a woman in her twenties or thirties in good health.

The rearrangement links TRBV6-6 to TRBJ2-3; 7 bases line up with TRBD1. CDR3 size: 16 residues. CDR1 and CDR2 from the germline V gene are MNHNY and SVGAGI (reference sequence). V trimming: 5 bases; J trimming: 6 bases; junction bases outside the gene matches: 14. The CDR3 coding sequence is TGTGCCAGCAGTCGGCTTCGTACAGGGGAGCAGGATACGCAGTATTTT. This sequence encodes CASSRLRTGEQDTQYF.

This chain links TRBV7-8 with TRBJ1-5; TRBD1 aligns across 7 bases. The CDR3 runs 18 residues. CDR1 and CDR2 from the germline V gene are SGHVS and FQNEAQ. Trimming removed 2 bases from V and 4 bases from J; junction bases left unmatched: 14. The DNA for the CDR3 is TGTGCCAGCAGCTTATCAGGGGGGACCGGAGTCGGGAATCAGCCCCAGCATTTT. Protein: CASSLSGGTGVGNQPQHF. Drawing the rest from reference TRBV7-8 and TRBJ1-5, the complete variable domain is GAGVSQSPRYKVAKRGQDVALRCDPISGHVSLFWYQQALGQGPEFLTYFQNEAQLDKSGLPSDRFFAERPEGSVSTLKIQRTQQEDSAVYLCASSLSGGTGVGNQPQHFGDGTRLSIL.

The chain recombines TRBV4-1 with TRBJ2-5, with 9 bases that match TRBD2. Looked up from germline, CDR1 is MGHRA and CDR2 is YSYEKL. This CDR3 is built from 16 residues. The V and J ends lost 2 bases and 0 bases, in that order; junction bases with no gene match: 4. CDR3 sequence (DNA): TGCGCCAGCAGCCAACTAGCGGGAAGGTACCAAGAGACCCAGTACTTC. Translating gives CASSQLAGRYQETQYF.

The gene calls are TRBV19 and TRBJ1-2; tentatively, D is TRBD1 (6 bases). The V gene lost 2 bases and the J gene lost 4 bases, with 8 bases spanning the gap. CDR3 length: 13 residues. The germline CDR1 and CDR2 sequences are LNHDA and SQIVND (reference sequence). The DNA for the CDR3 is TGTGCCAGTAGTATAACAGGGACCTATGGCTACACCTTC. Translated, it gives CASSITGTYGYTF.

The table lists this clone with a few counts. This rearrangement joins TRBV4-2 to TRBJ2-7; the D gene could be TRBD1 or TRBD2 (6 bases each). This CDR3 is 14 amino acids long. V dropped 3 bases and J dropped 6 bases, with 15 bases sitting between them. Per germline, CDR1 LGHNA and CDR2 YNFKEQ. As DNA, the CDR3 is TGTGCCAGCAGCCATCTTAACAGGGAGGTCGAGCAGTACTTC. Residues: CASSHLNREVEQYF.

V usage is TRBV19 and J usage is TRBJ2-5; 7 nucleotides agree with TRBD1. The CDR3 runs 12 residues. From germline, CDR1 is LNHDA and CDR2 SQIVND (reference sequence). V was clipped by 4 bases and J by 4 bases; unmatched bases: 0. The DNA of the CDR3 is TGTGCCAGTAGTAGACAGGGAGAGACCCAGTACTTC. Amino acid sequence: CASSRQGETQYF.

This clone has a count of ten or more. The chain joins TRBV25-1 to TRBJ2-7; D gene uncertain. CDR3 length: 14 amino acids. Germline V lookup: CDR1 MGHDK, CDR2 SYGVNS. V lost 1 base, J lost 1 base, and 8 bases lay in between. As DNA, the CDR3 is TGTGCCAGCAGTGAATCGGTAGATTCCTACGAGCAGTACTTC. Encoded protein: CASSESVDSYEQYF.

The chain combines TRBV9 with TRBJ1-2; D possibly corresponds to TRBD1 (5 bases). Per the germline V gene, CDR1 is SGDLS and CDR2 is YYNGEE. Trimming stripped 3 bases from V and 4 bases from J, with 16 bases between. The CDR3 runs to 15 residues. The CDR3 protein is CASSGRDPVGYGYTF. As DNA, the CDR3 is TGTGCCAGCAGCGGGAGGGACCCGGTCGGCTATGGCTACACCTTC.

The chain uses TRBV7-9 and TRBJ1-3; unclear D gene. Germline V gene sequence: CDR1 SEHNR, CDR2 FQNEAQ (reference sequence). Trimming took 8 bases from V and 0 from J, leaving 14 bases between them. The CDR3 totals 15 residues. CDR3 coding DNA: TGTGCCAGCCCCGGAAGACGGAACTCTGGAAACACCATATATTTT. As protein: CASPGRRNSGNTIYF.

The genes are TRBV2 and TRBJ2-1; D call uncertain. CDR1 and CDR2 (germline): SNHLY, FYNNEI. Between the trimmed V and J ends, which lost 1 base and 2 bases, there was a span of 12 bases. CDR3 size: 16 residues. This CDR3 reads CASSEVAFTTYNEQFF. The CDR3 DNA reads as TGTGCCAGCAGTGAAGTCGCTTTTACCACCTACAATGAGCAGTTCTTC. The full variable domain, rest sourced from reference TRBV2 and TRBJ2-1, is EPEVTQTPSHQVTQMGQEVILRCVPISNHLYFYWYRQILGQKVEFLVSFYNNEISEKSEIFDDQFSVERPDGSNFTLKIRSTKLEDSAMYFCASSEVAFTTYNEQFFGPGTRLTVL.

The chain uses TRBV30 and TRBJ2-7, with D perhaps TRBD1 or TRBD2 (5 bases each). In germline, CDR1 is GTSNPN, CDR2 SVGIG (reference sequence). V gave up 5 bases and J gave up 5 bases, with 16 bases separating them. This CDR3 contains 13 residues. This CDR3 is CAWEGRRPNEQYF. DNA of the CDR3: TGTGCCTGGGAGGGGCGACGACCCAACGAGCAGTACTTC.

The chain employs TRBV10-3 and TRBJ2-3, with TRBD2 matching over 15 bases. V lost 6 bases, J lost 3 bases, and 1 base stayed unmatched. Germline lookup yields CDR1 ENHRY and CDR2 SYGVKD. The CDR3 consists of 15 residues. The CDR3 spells CAIRGTSGRTDTQYF. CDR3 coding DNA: TGTGCCATCAGGGGGACTAGCGGGAGGACAGATACGCAGTATTTT.

DNA of the CDR3: TGTGCCAGCAGCGCGGCCAGTACCGGGACTAGCGGTTACAATGAGCAGTTCTTC. Its translation is CASSAASTGTSGYNEQFF. The chain couples TRBV25-1 to TRBJ2-1; 11 nucleotides match TRBD2. The ends lost 6 bases at V and 4 bases at J; junction bases unmatched: 14. Germline V gene lookup returns CDR1 MGHDK and CDR2 SYGVNS. The CDR3 spans 18 residues.

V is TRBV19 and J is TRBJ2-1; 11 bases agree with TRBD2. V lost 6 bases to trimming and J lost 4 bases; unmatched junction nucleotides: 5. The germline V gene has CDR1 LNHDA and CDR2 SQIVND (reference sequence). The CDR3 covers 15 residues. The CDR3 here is CASREGTSGYNEQFF. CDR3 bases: TGTGCCAGTAGGGAGGGGACTAGCGGATACAATGAGCAGTTCTTC.

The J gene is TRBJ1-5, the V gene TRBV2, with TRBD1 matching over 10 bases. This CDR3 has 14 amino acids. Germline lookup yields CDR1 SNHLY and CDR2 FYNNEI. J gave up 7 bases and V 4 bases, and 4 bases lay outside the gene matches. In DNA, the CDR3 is TGTGCCAGCAGTGGACAGGGGGCGGCCCAGCCCCAGCATTTT. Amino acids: CASSGQGAAQPQHF.

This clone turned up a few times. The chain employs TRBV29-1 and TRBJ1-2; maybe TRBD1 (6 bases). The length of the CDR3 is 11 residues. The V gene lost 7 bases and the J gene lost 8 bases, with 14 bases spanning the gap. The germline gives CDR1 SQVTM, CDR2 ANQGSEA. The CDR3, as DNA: TGCAGCGCCGGGGGGGGCGCCGGCTACACCTTC. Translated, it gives CSAGGGAGYTF.

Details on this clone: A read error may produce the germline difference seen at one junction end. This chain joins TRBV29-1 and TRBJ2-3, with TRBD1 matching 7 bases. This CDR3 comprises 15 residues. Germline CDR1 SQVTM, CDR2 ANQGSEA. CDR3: CSVKDIGGWTDTQYF. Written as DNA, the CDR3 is TGCAGCGTTAAAGATATAGGGGGCTGGACAGATACGCAGTATTTT.

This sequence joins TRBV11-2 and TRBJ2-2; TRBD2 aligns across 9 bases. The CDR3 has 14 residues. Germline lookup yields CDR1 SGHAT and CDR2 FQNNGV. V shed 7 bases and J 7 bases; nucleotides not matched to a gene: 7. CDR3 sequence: CASTTGLAIGELFF. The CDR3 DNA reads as TGTGCCAGCACCACGGGACTAGCCATCGGGGAGCTGTTTTTT.

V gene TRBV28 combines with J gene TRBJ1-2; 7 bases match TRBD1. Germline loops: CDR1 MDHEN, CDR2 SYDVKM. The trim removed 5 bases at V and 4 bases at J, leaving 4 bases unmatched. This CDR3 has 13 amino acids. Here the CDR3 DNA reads TGTGCCAGCAGTACAGGGGCGACCTATGGCTACACCTTC. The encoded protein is CASSTGATYGYTF.

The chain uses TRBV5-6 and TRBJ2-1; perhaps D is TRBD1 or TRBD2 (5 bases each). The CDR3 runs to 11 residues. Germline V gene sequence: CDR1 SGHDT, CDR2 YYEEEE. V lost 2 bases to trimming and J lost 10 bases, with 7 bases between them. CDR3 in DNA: TGTGCCAGCAGCTTAAGGGACGAGCAGTTCTTC. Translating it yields CASSLRDEQFF.

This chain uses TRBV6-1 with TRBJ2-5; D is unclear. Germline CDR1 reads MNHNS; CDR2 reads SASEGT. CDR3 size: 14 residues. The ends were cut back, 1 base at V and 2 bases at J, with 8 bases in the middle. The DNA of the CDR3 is TGTGCCAGCAGTGAAGTGTACAGTCAAGAGACCCAGTACTTC. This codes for CASSEVYSQETQYF.

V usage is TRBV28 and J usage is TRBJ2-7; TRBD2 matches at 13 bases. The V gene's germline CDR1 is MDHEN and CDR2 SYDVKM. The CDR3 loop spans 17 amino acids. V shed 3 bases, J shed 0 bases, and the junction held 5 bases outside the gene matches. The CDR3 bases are TGTGCCAGCAGTTTTATACTAGCGGGAGGGTACTCCTACGAGCAGTACTTC. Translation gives CASSFILAGGYSYEQYF.

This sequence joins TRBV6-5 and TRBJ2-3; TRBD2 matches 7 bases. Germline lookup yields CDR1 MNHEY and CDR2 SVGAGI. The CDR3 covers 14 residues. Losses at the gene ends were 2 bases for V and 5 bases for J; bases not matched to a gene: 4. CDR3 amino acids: CASSYLGRGDTQYF. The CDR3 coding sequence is TGTGCCAGCAGTTACCTTGGGAGGGGAGATACGCAGTATTTT.

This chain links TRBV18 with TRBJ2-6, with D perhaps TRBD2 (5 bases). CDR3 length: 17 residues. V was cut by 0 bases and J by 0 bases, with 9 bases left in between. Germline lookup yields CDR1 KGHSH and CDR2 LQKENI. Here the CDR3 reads CASSPPGRGSGANVLTF. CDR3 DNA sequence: TGTGCCAGCTCACCACCCGGTCGGGGCTCTGGGGCCAACGTCCTGACTTTC.